These 5 T cell receptor beta chains were sequenced from one sample in a study of identical twins. TCRdb itself ran the 5' RACE reads through MiXCR, one entry per CDR3 protein. Of under 900,000 distinct CDR3 sequences detected, 15% to 20% appear once; the ten largest clones hold under 15%. Separately, the same data were catalogued under a study of T cells expressing NK-cell markers.

The sequencing sample was made of PBMCs. The source is a woman under 30 in good health.

At least ten counts were recorded for this clonotype. CDR3 bases: TGTGCCAGCAGTCCCCCTGCGGCTAGATCATCGAATGAGCAGTTCTTC. Its protein product is CASSPPAARSSNEQFF. V and J are TRBV12-3 or TRBV12-4 and TRBJ2-1; unclear D gene. The CDR3 contains 16 residues. Trimming stripped 5 bases from V and 7 bases from J, with 21 bases between.

This clonotype turned up a few times. This chain links TRBV12-3 or TRBV12-4 with TRBJ1-1, with D possibly being TRBD1 (6 bases). V was cut by 3 bases and J by 10 bases, with 27 bases left in between. The CDR3 consists of 17 residues. The CDR3 DNA is TGTGCCAGCAGTTTTCTGCGCTCGCTCGGGAACAGGGAGGGAGCTTTCTTT. Its protein is CASSFLRSLGNREGAFF.

The V call is TRBV7-9, the J call TRBJ1-2; D might be TRBD1 (6 bases). There are 15 residues in the CDR3. V lost 1 base and J 4 bases, leaving 13 bases between the germline ends. Germline V gene data show CDR1 as SEHNR and CDR2 as FQNEAQ (reference sequence). CDR3 bases: TGTGCCAGCAGCTTAGTGGGGGCAGCACGCTATGGCTACACCTTC. Its protein product is CASSLVGAARYGYTF.

This clonotype showed up just a few times. This chain uses TRBV20-1 with TRBJ2-5, with unresolved D. V lost 7 bases, J lost 3 bases, and 12 bases lay in between. The CDR3 has 12 amino acids. In germline, CDR1 is DFQATT, CDR2 SNEGSKA (reference sequence). The CDR3 nucleotides are TGCAGTGGTCTTATGTGGAAAGAGACCCAGTACTTC. Amino acid sequence: CSGLMWKETQYF.

V is TRBV24-1 and J is TRBJ2-2, with D tentatively TRBD2 (7 bases). Germline V CDR1 and CDR2: KGHDR, SFDVKD. This CDR3 contains 14 residues. V shed 9 bases and J shed 0 bases, with 10 bases lying between them. The CDR3 sequence: CATGGAANTGELFF. The DNA for the CDR3 is TGTGCCACCGGGGGGGCCGCGAACACCGGGGAGCTGTTTTTT.